This TCR beta chain was sequenced for a study of T-cell memory formation after mild COVID-19. The germline gives CDR1 SGHRS, CDR2 YFSETQ. The CDR3 contains 14 residues. V gave up 0 bases and J gave up 5 bases, with 11 bases separating them. Overall study findings and caveats: CD4+ contracting clones lay mainly in CM and EM, CD8+ ones in EMRA. Day 15 to 85 contracting clones showed balanced CD4/CD8; later expanders leaned CD4+. Several responding clones turned up in pre-infection memory, indicating that cross-reactive memory may have taken part.

A note on this clonotype: Its antigen is currently unknown.

Via MiXCR, TCRdb re-called the 5' RACE reads, giving one row per CDR3 protein. This table holds 500,000 to 600,000 distinct CDR3 sequences, over 15% found once. The clonotype originates from an adult woman who had mild COVID-19 (a few samples of this study predate the infection). Cell type and time point are not known. Specimen: PBMCs or a T cell subset sorted from them (not recorded which). The chain links TRBV5-1 to TRBJ1-1, with D perhaps matching TRBD1 (6 bases). This CDR3 is CASSLGPGDTEAFF. The CDR3 region has the DNA TGCGCCAGCAGCTTGGGTCCAGGGGATACTGAAGCTTTCTTT.